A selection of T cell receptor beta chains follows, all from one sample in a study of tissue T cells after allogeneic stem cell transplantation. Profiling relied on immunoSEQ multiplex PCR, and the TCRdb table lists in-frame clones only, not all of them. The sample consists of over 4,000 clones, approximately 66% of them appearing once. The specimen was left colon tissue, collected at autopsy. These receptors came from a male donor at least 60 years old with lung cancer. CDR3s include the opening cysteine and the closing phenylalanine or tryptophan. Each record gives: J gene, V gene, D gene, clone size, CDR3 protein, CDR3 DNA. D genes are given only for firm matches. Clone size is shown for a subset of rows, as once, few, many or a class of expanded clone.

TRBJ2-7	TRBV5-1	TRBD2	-	CASSTSGRTYEQYF	TGCGCCAGCAGCACTAGCGGGAGAACCTACGAGCAGTACTTC
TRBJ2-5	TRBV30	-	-	CAWSAPLGTQYF	TGTGCCTGGAGTGCCCCTCTAGGGACCCAGTACTTC
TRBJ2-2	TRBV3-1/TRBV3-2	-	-	CASSQEFSAGGTGELFF	TGTGCCAGCAGCCAAGAGTTCAGTGCCGGTGGGACCGGGGAGCTGTTTTTT
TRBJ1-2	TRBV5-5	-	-	CASSADGGALGGYTF	TGTGCCAGCAGCGCCGACGGGGGGGCGCTTGGGGGCTACACCTTC
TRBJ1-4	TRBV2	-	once	CASSVGTIATNEKLFF	TGTGCCAGCAGTGTGGGGACAATCGCAACTAATGAAAAACTGTTTTTT
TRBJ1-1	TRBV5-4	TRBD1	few	CASSLGGTGATYTEAFF	TGTGCCAGCAGCTTGGGTGGGACAGGGGCTACGTACACTGAAGCTTTCTTT
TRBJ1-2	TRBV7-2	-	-	CASSYGTLGYGYTF	TGTGCCAGCAGCTACGGGACGCTAGGCTATGGCTACACCTTC
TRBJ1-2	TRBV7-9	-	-	CASSSQTGGGYTF	TGTGCCAGCAGCTCCCAGACGGGGGGGGGCTACACCTTC
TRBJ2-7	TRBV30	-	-	CAWDYEPDSPMRQYF	TGTGCCTGGGACTACGAACCGGATTCACCGATGCGGCAGTACTTC
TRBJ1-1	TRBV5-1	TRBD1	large	CASSSGQGVNTEAFF	TGCGCCAGCAGCTCAGGACAGGGCGTGAACACTGAAGCTTTCTTT
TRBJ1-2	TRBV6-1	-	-	CASSENHALYGYTF	TGTGCCAGCAGTGAAAACCATGCTTTATATGGCTACACCTTC
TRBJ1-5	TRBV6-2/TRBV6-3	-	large	CASSLGSGGNQPQHF	TGTGCCAGCAGCCTCGGGTCAGGCGGCAATCAGCCCCAGCATTTT
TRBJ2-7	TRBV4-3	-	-	CASSHGQKGEQYF	TGCGCCAGCAGCCATGGACAGAAGGGCGAGCAGTACTTC
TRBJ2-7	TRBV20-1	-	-	CSAGRTYEQYF	TGCAGTGCCGGTCGGACCTACGAGCAGTACTTC
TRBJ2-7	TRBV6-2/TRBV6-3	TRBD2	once	CASSNTPTSPRNYEQYF	TGTGCCAGCAGTAACACCCCGACTAGCCCACGCAACTACGAGCAGTACTTC
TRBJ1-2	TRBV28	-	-	CASSLQRNYGYTF	TGTGCCAGCAGTTTGCAACGAAACTATGGCTACACCTTC
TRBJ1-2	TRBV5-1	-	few	CASSLASGYGYTF	TGCGCCAGCAGCTTGGCCTCGGGGTATGGCTACACCTTC
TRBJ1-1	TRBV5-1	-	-	CASSFGGEGTEAFF	TGCGCCAGCAGCTTCGGGGGCGAGGGGACTGAAGCTTTCTTT
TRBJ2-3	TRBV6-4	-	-	CASSDQGGDTQYF	TGTGCCAGCAGTGATCAGGGTGGAGATACGCAGTATTTT
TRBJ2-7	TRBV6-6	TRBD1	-	CAGGQGIGYEQYF	TGTGCCGGAGGACAGGGGATCGGCTACGAGCAGTACTTC
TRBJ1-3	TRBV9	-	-	CASSSGTSGNTIYF	TGTGCCAGCAGCTCGGGGACCTCGGGCAACACCATATATTTT
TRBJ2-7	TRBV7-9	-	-	CASSLQGEQYF	TGTGCCAGCAGCTTACAGGGCGAGCAGTACTTC
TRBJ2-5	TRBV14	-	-	CASSIRGGRAQYF	TGTGCCAGCAGCATAAGAGGGGGGCGGGCCCAGTACTTC
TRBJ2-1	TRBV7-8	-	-	CASSLVELNGNEQFF	TGTGCCAGCAGCTTAGTGGAGCTCAATGGAAATGAGCAGTTCTTC
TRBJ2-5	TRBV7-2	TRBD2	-	CASSQGTSGSETQYF	TGTGCCAGCAGCCAGGGGACTAGCGGGAGCGAGACCCAGTACTTC
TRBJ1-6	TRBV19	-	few	CASSATSENNSPLHF	TGTGCCAGTAGTGCCACGTCAGAAAATAATTCACCCCTCCACTTT